This T cell receptor (beta chain) was captured in a study of blood T cell repertoires in COVID-19. Study at large: Italy, Spain and the United States were the sources of the convalescent and acute COVID-19 samples. The cDNA or gDNA used as material had been derived from T cells, B-cell-depleted T cells, or PBMCs.

Living in roughly 23 US areas, the participants were between roughly 18 and 89 years of age. Recovered Cohort 3 donors showed two negative PCRs, clearance, or symptom resolution. The CDR3 covers 14 residues. V was cut by 6 bases and J by 6 bases, with 15 bases left in between. CDR1 and CDR2 from the germline V gene are MDHEN and SYDVKM. The repertoire was sequenced with immunoSEQ multiplex PCR; TCRdb's copy has only in-frame clones and lacks some. The profile shows about 310,000 clones, under 90% of them singletons. The sequenced material came from PBMCs or T cells enriched from blood (not recorded which). This chain links TRBV28 with TRBJ1-5; D is unclear. The TCR originated in a woman in her 30s who had recovered from COVID-19. The CDR3 bases are TGTGCCAGCAGCCGCCGAGGCGGGATTCAGCCCCAGCATTTT. Its translation: CASSRRGGIQPQHF.